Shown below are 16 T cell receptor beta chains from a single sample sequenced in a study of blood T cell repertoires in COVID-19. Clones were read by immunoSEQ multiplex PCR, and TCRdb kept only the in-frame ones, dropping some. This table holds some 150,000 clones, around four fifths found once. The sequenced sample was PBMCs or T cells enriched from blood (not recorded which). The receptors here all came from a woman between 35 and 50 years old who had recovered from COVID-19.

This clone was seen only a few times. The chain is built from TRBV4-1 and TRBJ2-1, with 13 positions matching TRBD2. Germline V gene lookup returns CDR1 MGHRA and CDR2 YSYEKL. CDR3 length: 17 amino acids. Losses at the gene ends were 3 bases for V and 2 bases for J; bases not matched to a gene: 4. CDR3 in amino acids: CASSQTSGRPTYNEQFF. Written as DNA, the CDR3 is TGCGCCAGCAGCCAGACTAGCGGGAGGCCCACCTACAATGAGCAGTTCTTC.

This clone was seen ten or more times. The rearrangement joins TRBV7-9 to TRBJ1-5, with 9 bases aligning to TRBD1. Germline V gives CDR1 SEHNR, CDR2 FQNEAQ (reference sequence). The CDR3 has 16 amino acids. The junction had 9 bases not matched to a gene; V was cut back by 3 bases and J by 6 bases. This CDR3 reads CASSLGGTGPSQPQHF. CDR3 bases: TGTGCCAGCAGCTTGGGCGGGACAGGGCCCAGTCAGCCCCAGCATTTT. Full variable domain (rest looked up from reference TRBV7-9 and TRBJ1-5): DTGVSQNPRHKITKRGQNVTFRCDPISEHNRLYWYRQTLGQGPEFLTYFQNEAQLEKSRLLSDRFSAERPKGSFSTLEIQRTEQGDSAMYLCASSLGGTGPSQPQHFGDGTRLSIL.

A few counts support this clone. Here the CDR3 reads CASRVTGNTEAFF. The DNA of the CDR3 is TGCGCCAGCAGAGTCACAGGAAACACTGAAGCTTTCTTT. The chain carries TRBV4-1 and TRBJ1-1; D possibly corresponds to TRBD1 (5 bases). This CDR3 comprises 13 residues. Trimming pared 6 bases from V and 2 bases from J, leaving 10 bases between. Germline-derived CDR1 and CDR2 are MGHRA and YSYEKL.

The CDR3 sequence is CASSPQGITDTQYF. Here the CDR3 DNA reads TGTGCCAGTAGCCCACAGGGGATCACAGATACGCAGTATTTT. The chain uses TRBV19 and TRBJ2-3, with 7 bases fitting TRBD1. This CDR3 contains 14 residues. CDR1 and CDR2 from the germline V gene are LNHDA and SQIVND (reference sequence). Unmatched junction bases numbered 5, after V lost 6 bases and J lost 2 bases.

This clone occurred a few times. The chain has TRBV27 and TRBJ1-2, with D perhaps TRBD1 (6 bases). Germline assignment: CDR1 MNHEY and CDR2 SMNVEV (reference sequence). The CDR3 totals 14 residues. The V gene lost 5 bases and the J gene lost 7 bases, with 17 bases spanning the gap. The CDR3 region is CASSAFPLGGGYTF. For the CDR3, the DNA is TGTGCCAGCAGTGCATTCCCCTTAGGGGGTGGCTACACCTTC.

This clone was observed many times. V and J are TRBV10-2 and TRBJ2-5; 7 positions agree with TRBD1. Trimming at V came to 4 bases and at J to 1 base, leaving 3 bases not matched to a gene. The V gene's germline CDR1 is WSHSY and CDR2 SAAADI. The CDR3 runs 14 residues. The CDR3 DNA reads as TGCGCCAGCAGTGGGACAGGAACCCAAGAGACCCAGTACTTC. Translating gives CASSGTGTQETQYF.

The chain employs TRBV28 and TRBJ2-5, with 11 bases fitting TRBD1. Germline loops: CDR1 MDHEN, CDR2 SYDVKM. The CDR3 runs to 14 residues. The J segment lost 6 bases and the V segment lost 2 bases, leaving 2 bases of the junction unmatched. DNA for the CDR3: TGTGCCAGCAGTTTAGGGACAGGGGGTAAGACCCAGTACTTC. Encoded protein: CASSLGTGGKTQYF.

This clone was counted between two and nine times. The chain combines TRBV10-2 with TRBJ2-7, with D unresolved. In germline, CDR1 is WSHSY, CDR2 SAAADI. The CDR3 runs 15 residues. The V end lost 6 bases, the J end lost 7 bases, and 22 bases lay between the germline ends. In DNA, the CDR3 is TGCGCCAGCAGGGCGTGGAGCGAACCCGCGGAGGAGCAGTACTTC. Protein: CASRAWSEPAEEQYF.

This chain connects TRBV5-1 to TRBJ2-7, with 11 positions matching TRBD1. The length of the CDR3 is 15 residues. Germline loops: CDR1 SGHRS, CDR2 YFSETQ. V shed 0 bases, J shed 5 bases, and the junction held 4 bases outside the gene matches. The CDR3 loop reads CASSLGTGGMNEQYF. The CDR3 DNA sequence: TGCGCCAGCAGCTTGGGGACAGGGGGCATGAACGAGCAGTACTTC.

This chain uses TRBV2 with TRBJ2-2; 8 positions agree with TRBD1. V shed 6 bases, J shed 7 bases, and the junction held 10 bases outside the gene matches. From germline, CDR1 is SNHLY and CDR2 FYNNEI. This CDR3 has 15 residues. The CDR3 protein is CASSLGQGFGGELFF. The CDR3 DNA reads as TGTGCCAGCAGCCTAGGACAGGGTTTTGGCGGGGAGCTGTTTTTT.

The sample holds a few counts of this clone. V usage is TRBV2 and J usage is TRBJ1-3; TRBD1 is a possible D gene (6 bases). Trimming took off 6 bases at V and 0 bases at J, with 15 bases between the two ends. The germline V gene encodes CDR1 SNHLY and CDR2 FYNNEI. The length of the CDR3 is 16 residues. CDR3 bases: TGTGCCAGCAGGGGAGTACAGGGAACCTCTGGAAACACCATATATTTT. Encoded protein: CASRGVQGTSGNTIYF.

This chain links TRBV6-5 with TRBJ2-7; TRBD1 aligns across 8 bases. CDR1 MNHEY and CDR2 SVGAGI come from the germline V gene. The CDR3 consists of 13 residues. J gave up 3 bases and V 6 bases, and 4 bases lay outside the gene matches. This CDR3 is CASRDRESYEQYF. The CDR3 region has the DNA TGTGCCAGCAGGGACAGGGAAAGCTACGAGCAGTACTTC.

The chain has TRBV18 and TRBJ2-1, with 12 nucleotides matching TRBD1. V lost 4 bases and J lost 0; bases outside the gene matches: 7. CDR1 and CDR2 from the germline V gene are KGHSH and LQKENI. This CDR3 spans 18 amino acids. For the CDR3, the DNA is TGTGCCAGCTCACAAGGGACAGGGGGCGATATCTCCTACAATGAGCAGTTCTTC. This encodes CASSQGTGGDISYNEQFF. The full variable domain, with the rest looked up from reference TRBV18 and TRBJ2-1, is NAGVMQNPRHLVRRRGQEARLRCSPMKGHSHVYWYRQLPEEGLKFMVYLQKENIIDESGMPKERFSAEFPKEGPSILRIQQVVRGDSAAYFCASSQGTGGDISYNEQFFGPGTRLTVL.

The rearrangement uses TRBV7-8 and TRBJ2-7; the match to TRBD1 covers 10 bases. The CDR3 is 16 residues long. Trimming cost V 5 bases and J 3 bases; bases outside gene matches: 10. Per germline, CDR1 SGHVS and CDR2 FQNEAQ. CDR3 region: CASSLREWDRGYEQYF. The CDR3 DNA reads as TGTGCCAGCAGCCTTAGGGAGTGGGACAGGGGCTACGAGCAGTACTTC.

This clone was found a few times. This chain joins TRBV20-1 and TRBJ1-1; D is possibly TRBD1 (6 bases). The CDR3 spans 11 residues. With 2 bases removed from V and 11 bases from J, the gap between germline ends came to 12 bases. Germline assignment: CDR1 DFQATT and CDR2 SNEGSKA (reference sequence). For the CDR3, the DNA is TGCAGTGCTAGACCAGGACAGCTGGCTTTCTTT. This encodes CSARPGQLAFF.

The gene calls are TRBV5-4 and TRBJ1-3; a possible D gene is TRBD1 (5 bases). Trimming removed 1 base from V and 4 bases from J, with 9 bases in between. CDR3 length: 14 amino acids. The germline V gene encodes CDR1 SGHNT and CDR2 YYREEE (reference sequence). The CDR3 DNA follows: TGTGCCAGCAGCTTGCAAGGGGTAGGAAACACCATATATTTT. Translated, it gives CASSLQGVGNTIYF.